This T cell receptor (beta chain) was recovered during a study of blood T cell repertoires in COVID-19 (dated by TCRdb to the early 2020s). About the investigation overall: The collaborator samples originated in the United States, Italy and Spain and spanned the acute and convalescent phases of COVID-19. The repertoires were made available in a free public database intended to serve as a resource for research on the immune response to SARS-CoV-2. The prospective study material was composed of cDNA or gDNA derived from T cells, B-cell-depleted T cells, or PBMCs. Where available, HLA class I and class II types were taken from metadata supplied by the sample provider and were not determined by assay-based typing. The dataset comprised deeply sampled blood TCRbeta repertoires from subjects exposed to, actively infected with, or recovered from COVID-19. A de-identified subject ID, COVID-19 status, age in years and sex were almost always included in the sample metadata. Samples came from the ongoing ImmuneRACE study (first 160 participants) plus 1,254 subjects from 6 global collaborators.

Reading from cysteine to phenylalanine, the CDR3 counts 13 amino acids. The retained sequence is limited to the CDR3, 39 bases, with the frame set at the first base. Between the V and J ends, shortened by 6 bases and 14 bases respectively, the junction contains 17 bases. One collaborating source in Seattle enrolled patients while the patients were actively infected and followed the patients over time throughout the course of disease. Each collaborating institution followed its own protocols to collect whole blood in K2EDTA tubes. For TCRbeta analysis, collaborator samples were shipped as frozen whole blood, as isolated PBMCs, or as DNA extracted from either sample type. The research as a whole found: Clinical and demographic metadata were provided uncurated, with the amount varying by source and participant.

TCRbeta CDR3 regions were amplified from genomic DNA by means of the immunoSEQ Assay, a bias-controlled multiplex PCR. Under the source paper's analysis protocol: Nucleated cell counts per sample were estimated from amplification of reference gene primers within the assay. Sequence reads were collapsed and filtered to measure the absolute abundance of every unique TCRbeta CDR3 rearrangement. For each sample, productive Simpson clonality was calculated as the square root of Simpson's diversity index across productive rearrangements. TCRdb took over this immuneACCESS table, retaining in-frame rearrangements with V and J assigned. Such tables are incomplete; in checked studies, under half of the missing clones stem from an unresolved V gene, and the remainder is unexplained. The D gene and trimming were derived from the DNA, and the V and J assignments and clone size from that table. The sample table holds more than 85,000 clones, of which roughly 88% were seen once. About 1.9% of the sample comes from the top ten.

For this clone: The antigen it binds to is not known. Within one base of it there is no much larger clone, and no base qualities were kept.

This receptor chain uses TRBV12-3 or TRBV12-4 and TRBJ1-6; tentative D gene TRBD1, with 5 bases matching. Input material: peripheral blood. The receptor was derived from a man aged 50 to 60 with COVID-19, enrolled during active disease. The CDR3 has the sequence CASSPGSGRALHF. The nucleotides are TGTGCCAGCAGCCCAGGGTCCGGTAGGGCCCTCCACTTT.